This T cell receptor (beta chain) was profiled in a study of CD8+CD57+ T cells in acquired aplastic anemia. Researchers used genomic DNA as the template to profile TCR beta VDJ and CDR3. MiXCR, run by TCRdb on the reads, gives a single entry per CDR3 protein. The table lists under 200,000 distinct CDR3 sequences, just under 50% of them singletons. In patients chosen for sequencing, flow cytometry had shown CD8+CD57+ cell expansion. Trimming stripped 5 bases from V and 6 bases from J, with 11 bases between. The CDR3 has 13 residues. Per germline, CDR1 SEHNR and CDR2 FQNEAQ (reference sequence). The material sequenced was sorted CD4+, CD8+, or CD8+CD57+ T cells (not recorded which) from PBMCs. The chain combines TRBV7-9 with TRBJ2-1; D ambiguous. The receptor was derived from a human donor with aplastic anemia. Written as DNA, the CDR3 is TGTGCCAGCAGCCCTCTTGCTGTCAATGAGCAGTTCTTC. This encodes CASSPLAVNEQFF.